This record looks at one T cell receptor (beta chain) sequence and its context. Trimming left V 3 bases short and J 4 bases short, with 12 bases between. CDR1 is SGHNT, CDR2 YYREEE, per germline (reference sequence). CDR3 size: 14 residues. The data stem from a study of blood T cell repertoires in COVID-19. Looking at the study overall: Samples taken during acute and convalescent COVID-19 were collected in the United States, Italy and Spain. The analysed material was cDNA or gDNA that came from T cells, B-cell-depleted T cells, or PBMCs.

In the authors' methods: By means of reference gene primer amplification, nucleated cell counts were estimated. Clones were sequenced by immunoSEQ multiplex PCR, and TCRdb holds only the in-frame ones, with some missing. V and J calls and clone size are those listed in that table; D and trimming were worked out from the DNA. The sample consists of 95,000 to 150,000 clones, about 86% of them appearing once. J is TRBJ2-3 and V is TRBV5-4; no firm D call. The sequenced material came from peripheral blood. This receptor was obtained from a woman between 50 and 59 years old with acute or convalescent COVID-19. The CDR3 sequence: CASSSRISSDTQYF. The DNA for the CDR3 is TGTGCCAGCAGCTCGAGGATTTCGTCAGATACGCAGTATTTT.